A single sample is the source of the 18 T cell receptor beta chains below, sequenced in a study of CD8 T cells in Susac syndrome. Random hexamers served to reverse transcribe roughly 0.45 to 1 ug RNA. MiXCR, run by TCRdb on the immunoSEQ multiplex PCR reads, gives a single entry per CDR3 protein. This table has about 140,000 distinct CDR3 sequences, roughly 94% appearing once. Sequences were obtained from CD4+ T cells from PBMCs. The receptor source for this set is a human donor with Susac syndrome.

CDR3 region: CASSNLRGEWGYTF. The CDR3 DNA is TGTGCCAGCAGCAATTTGAGGGGAGAGTGGGGCTACACCTTC. The rearrangement links TRBV9 to TRBJ1-2; D possibly corresponds to TRBD1 (5 bases). The CDR3 length is 14 residues. Germline CDR1 reads SGDLS; CDR2 reads YYNGEE. Trimming pared 4 bases from V and 8 bases from J, leaving 18 bases between. Combining the CDR3 with reference TRBV9 and TRBJ1-2 gives the whole variable domain DSGVTQTPKHLITATGQRVTLRCSPRSGDLSVYWYQQSLDQGLQFLIQYYNGEERAKGNILERFSAQQFPDLHSELNLSSLELGDSALYFCASSNLRGEWGYTFGSGTRLTVV.

DNA of the CDR3: TGTGCCAGCAGCCCCCAGGACGGGGAGCTGTTTTTT. Translated, it gives CASSPQDGELFF. V is TRBV7-9 and J is TRBJ2-2, with unresolved D. The CDR3 spans 12 residues. Germline V CDR1 and CDR2: SEHNR, FQNEAQ (reference sequence). V dropped 5 bases and J dropped 7 bases, with 8 bases sitting between them.

The chain is built from TRBV2 and TRBJ2-5; TRBD1 is a possible D gene (5 bases). Germline V gene sequence: CDR1 SNHLY, CDR2 FYNNEI. There are 13 residues in the CDR3. Trimming took off 3 bases at V and 9 bases at J, with 14 bases between the two ends. The CDR3 loop reads CASSEGRDTSQYF. The CDR3 region has the DNA TGTGCCAGCAGTGAGGGGCGCGATACCTCCCAGTACTTC.

The chain combines TRBV12-3 or TRBV12-4 with TRBJ2-7, with 8 bases matching TRBD1. This CDR3 has 14 amino acids. V shed 6 bases and J 3 bases; nucleotides not matched to a gene: 7. CDR3 region: CASSPPGQDYEQYF. CDR3 sequence (DNA): TGTGCCAGCAGCCCTCCGGGACAGGACTACGAGCAGTACTTC.

CDR3 region: CSARDPGGYNEQFF. CDR3 nucleotides: TGCAGTGCTAGAGATCCCGGGGGGTACAATGAGCAGTTCTTC. This chain links TRBV20-1 with TRBJ2-1; 7 nucleotides line up with TRBD2. V lost 0 bases to trimming and J lost 4 bases; unmatched junction nucleotides: 3. CDR1 and CDR2 (germline): DFQATT, SNEGSKA (reference sequence). The CDR3 consists of 14 residues.

This clonotype was recorded once. V usage is TRBV5-1 and J usage is TRBJ2-1; 9 bases align to TRBD1. This CDR3 is built from 15 residues. Germline CDR1 and CDR2: SGHRS and YFSETQ. Unmatched junction bases numbered 2, after V lost 0 bases and J lost 4 bases. The CDR3 reads CASSLVGQGYNEQFF. CDR3 sequence (DNA): TGCGCCAGCAGCTTGGTGGGACAGGGATACAATGAGCAGTTCTTC.

CDR3 residues: CATGSSGRDQETQYF. The CDR3 DNA reads TGTGCCACCGGGTCTAGCGGGAGGGATCAAGAGACCCAGTACTTC. The chain combines TRBV15 with TRBJ2-5; TRBD2 aligns across 12 bases. There are 15 residues in the CDR3. The V gene end was trimmed by 8 bases and the J gene end by 2 bases; junction bases not matched to a gene: 6. Germline lookup yields CDR1 LNHNV and CDR2 YYDKDF (reference sequence).

The chain uses TRBV5-1 and TRBJ2-1; a possible D gene is TRBD2 (6 bases). Trimming removed 0 bases from V and 9 bases from J, with 10 bases in between. In germline, CDR1 is SGHRS, CDR2 YFSETQ. This CDR3 spans 13 amino acids. The CDR3 coding sequence is TGCGCCAGCAGCTTGGTGGAGGGAGTTGAGCAGTTCTTC. It codes for CASSLVEGVEQFF.

This chain joins TRBV11-1 and TRBJ2-1; no clear D gene. The CDR3 contains 15 residues. Trimming stripped 1 base from V and 4 bases from J, with 11 bases between. The V gene's germline CDR1 is SGHAT and CDR2 FQDESV (reference sequence). The chain's CDR3 is CASSLVNLRYNEQFF. The CDR3 DNA reads as TGTGCCAGCAGCTTAGTTAACCTGAGATACAATGAGCAGTTCTTC.

This clonotype was recorded once. The chain recombines TRBV15 with TRBJ2-1; 12 bases match TRBD1. Germline V gene lookup returns CDR1 LNHNV and CDR2 YYDKDF (reference sequence). The CDR3 contains 15 residues. J lost 13 bases, V lost 2 bases, and 9 bases had no gene match. CDR3 nucleotides: TGTGCCACCAGCAGAACCACCCCCGGGACAGGGGGCCAGTTCTTC. Translated: CATSRTTPGTGGQFF. Full variable domain (rest looked up from reference TRBV15 and TRBJ2-1): DAMVIQNPRYQVTQFGKPVTLSCSQTLNHNVMYWYQQKSSQAPKLLFHYYDKDFNNEADTPDNFQSRRPNTSFCFLDIRSPGLGDTAMYLCATSRTTPGTGGQFFGPGTRLTVL.

The CDR3 DNA sequence: TGTGCCAGCAGCCGGGGAGGGGCCAGCTCCTACGAGCAGTACTTC. It is translated as CASSRGGASSYEQYF. V usage is TRBV7-2 and J usage is TRBJ2-7; TRBD2 agrees at 7 bases. The V and J ends lost 5 bases and 0 bases, in that order; junction bases with no gene match: 7. CDR3 size: 15 residues. Germline assignment: CDR1 SGHTA and CDR2 FQGNSA. The variable domain in full, completed from reference TRBV7-2 and TRBJ2-7, reads GAGVSQSPSNKVTEKGKDVELRCDPISGHTALYWYRQSLGQGLEFLIYFQGNSAPDKSGLPSDRFSAERTGGSVSTLTIQRTQQEDSAVYLCASSRGGASSYEQYFGPGTRLTVT.

This clonotype was found once. The chain has TRBV3-1 and TRBJ2-3; TRBD1 matches at 7 bases. There are 15 residues in the CDR3. Trimming took 4 bases from V and 4 from J; bases not matched to a gene: 8. CDR1 is LGHDT, CDR2 YNNKEL, per germline (reference sequence). CDR3 amino acids: CASSPRTGVSDTQYF. The CDR3 coding sequence is TGTGCCAGCAGCCCCCGGACAGGCGTCTCAGATACGCAGTATTTT.

This clonotype was counted once. The genes are TRBV20-1 and TRBJ1-6; D unresolved. Trimming stripped 3 bases from V and 12 bases from J, with 12 bases between. Per the germline V gene, CDR1 is DFQATT and CDR2 is SNEGSKA (reference sequence). The CDR3 has 12 residues. The DNA for the CDR3 is TGCAGTGCTAGTAAGGAATTTGGACCCCTCCACTTT. This translates into CSASKEFGPLHF.

The rearrangement uses TRBV20-1 and TRBJ2-1; D remains unclear. Germline CDR1 is DFQATT and CDR2 is SNEGSKA (reference sequence). The CDR3 runs 16 residues. V was trimmed by 0 bases and J by 0 bases, leaving 12 bases between them. The CDR3 sequence: CSARDVGSSSYNEQFF. The DNA of the CDR3 is TGCAGTGCTAGAGATGTCGGGTCGAGCTCCTACAATGAGCAGTTCTTC.

The chain couples TRBV5-4 to TRBJ1-4; 8 bases agree with TRBD1. This CDR3 spans 16 amino acids. J gave up 6 bases and V 3 bases, and 10 bases lay outside the gene matches. The germline V gene encodes CDR1 SGHNT and CDR2 YYREEE (reference sequence). In DNA, the CDR3 is TGTGCCAGCAGCTATATTACAGGGGGTCGGGATGAAAAACTGTTTTTT. Amino acids: CASSYITGGRDEKLFF.

The rearrangement links TRBV20-1 to TRBJ1-5; no reliable D call. This CDR3 spans 15 amino acids. Trimming left V 3 bases short and J 2 bases short, with 14 bases between. CDR1 and CDR2 (germline): DFQATT, SNEGSKA (reference sequence). CDR3 coding DNA: TGCAGTGCTAGGAAGCCGACCAGTGGCAATCAGCCCCAGCATTTT. Translation: CSARKPTSGNQPQHF.

The chain is built from TRBV7-9 and TRBJ2-7; 12 bases fit TRBD2. The germline CDR1 and CDR2 sequences are SEHNR and FQNEAQ (reference sequence). V lost 2 bases, J lost 5 bases, and 7 bases stayed unmatched. CDR3 length: 16 amino acids. CDR3 sequence reads: CASSLTRTSGTDEQYF. Here the CDR3 DNA reads TGTGCCAGCAGCTTAACCCGGACTAGCGGGACCGACGAGCAGTACTTC.

J is TRBJ2-3 and V is TRBV10-3; 8 positions match TRBD1. This CDR3 comprises 15 residues. Trimming cost V 2 bases and J 2 bases; bases outside gene matches: 3. Germline V gene data show CDR1 as ENHRY and CDR2 as SYGVKD. This CDR3 reads CAISETGQATDTQYF. The CDR3 DNA is TGTGCCATCAGTGAGACGGGACAGGCCACAGATACGCAGTATTTT.